These 25 T cell receptor beta chains came from one sample sequenced in a study of cytomegalovirus exposure and HLA in healthy donors. The PCR ran on 60 Vbeta and 13 Jbeta primers. Repertoires were generated with immunoSEQ multiplex PCR, while TCRdb's copy carries only in-frame clones and drops some. Of approximately 160,000 clones listed, 82% are singletons. Sequencing input: PBMCs. These receptors were taken from a girl under 10 years old in good health and CMV-seropositive.

The gene calls are TRBV27 and TRBJ2-3; D possibly corresponds to TRBD1 (6 bases). There are 18 residues in the CDR3. Trimming removed 6 bases at V and 3 bases at J, with 25 bases between. Germline V gives CDR1 MNHEY, CDR2 SMNVEV (reference sequence). The CDR3 sequence is CASSNLQGIPVETDTQYF. CDR3 nucleotide sequence: TGTGCCAGCAGCAATTTACAGGGAATCCCTGTGGAGACAGATACGCAGTATTTT.

Only one count was recorded for this clone. The rearrangement joins TRBV5-1 to TRBJ2-5; possibly TRBD1 for D (5 bases). The CDR3 sequence is 15 residues long. Trimming cost V 0 bases and J 5 bases, with 14 bases left between them. Germline lookup yields CDR1 SGHRS and CDR2 YFSETQ. The CDR3 spells CASSLGQGSRETQYF. In DNA, the CDR3 is TGCGCCAGCAGCTTGGGTCAGGGTTCGAGGGAGACCCAGTACTTC.

The CDR3 DNA is TGTGCCAGCTCACCCGGGGAGATCTACGAGCAGTACTTC. It codes for CASSPGEIYEQYF. This rearrangement joins TRBV18 to TRBJ2-7; TRBD2 might be the D (5 bases). The germline V and J ends were trimmed by 3 bases and 3 bases, with 9 bases remaining between them. The CDR3 is 13 residues long. Per the germline V gene, CDR1 is KGHSH and CDR2 is LQKENI.

This clone was seen only once. J is TRBJ2-5 and V is TRBV10-3, with 10 bases that match TRBD1. Germline V CDR1 and CDR2: ENHRY, SYGVKD. The trim removed 3 bases at V and 4 bases at J, leaving 5 bases unmatched. The CDR3 spans 15 residues. CDR3 nucleotide sequence: TGTGCCATCAGTGAAACGACAGGGGGCACAGAGACCCAGTACTTC. Its protein product is CAISETTGGTETQYF.

This chain connects TRBV6-5 to TRBJ2-7, with D perhaps TRBD1 (6 bases). Germline CDR1 MNHEY, CDR2 SVGAGI. CDR3 length: 12 amino acids. V was shortened by 6 bases and J by 5 bases, with 11 bases between the two germline ends. This CDR3 reads CASRRTGNEQYF. As DNA, the CDR3 is TGTGCCAGCAGACGAACAGGGAACGAGCAGTACTTC.

The chain joins TRBV4-2 to TRBJ2-3; the match to TRBD2 covers 10 bases. V dropped 0 bases and J dropped 6; count of bases not matched to a gene: 6. This CDR3 spans 16 amino acids. Germline V lookup: CDR1 LGHNA, CDR2 YNFKEQ. The CDR3 here is CASSQEGTSGIDTQYF. Written as DNA, the CDR3 is TGTGCCAGCAGCCAAGAGGGAACTAGCGGGATCGATACGCAGTATTTT.

V and J are TRBV19 and TRBJ1-4; D gene ambiguous. V was trimmed by 3 bases and J by 4 bases, leaving 18 bases between them. Germline assignment: CDR1 LNHDA and CDR2 SQIVND (reference sequence). The CDR3 runs 17 residues. The CDR3 coding sequence is TGTGCCAGTAGTATCCCCGTGGCAGCGTATGGTAATGAAAAACTGTTTTTT. This translates into CASSIPVAAYGNEKLFF. Based on the CDR3 plus reference TRBV19 and TRBJ1-4, the full variable domain is DGGITQSPKYLFRKEGQNVTLSCEQNLNHDAMYWYRQDPGQGLRLIYYSQIVNDFQKGDIAEGYSVSREKKESFPLTVTSAQKNPTAFYLCASSIPVAAYGNEKLFFGSGTQLSVL.

This chain's CDR3 is CASSPRPGTGTEGNEQFF. The CDR3 DNA is TGTGCCAGCAGCCCGCGTCCCGGGACAGGGACAGAGGGCAATGAGCAGTTCTTC. The chain recombines TRBV11-2 with TRBJ2-1; TRBD1 matches at 9 bases. CDR3 length: 18 residues. Germline CDR1 and CDR2: SGHAT and FQNNGV. The V gene end was trimmed by 5 bases and the J gene end by 6 bases; junction bases not matched to a gene: 17.

The table lists this clone with a few counts. The chain links TRBV19 to TRBJ1-2; 10 bases agree with TRBD1. Germline CDR1 reads LNHDA; CDR2 reads SQIVND (reference sequence). Trimming removed 5 bases from V and 3 bases from J; junction bases left unmatched: 3. CDR3 length equals 14 residues. CDR3 bases: TGTGCCAGTAGTGACAGGGGGCAGGACTATGGCTACACCTTC. Translated, it gives CASSDRGQDYGYTF.

This clone was counted a single time. The V and J genes are TRBV4-1 and TRBJ2-7; D might be TRBD2 (6 bases). This CDR3 has 14 amino acids. Trimming removed 3 bases at V and 4 bases at J, with 13 bases between. The germline CDR1 and CDR2 sequences are MGHRA and YSYEKL. CDR3 nucleotides: TGCGCCAGCAGCCACCTGGGGAGGACTTACGAGCAGTACTTC. Protein: CASSHLGRTYEQYF.

The chain joins TRBV7-9 to TRBJ2-5; TRBD2 aligns across 7 bases. This CDR3 is built from 13 residues. Germline values: CDR1 SEHNR, CDR2 FQNEAQ (reference sequence). J lost 4 bases, V lost 2 bases, and 1 base had no gene match. The CDR3 DNA is TGTGCCAGCAGCTTAAGGACTAGAGAGACCCAGTACTTC. This encodes CASSLRTRETQYF.

The rearrangement links TRBV29-1 to TRBJ1-4, with D unresolved. Germline V gives CDR1 SQVTM, CDR2 ANQGSEA. The CDR3 is 13 amino acids. V shed 1 base and J shed 7 bases, with 10 bases lying between them. For the CDR3, the DNA is TGCAGCGTTGAAGGCGATGAGTCTGAAAAACTGTTTTTT. This codes for CSVEGDESEKLFF.

This chain connects TRBV4-1 to TRBJ2-1; 8 bases match TRBD2. V lost 1 base, J lost 8 bases, and 7 bases stayed unmatched. This CDR3 comprises 15 residues. CDR1 and CDR2 from the germline V gene are MGHRA and YSYEKL. The CDR3 DNA follows: TGCGCCAGCAGCCAAGGGGGACTAGGTGGCGATGAGCAGTTCTTC. Protein sequence: CASSQGGLGGDEQFF.

The genes are TRBV11-2 and TRBJ2-1; D call uncertain. This CDR3 contains 14 residues. V lost 5 bases, J lost 6 bases, and 14 bases lay in between. CDR1 is SGHAT, CDR2 FQNNGV, per germline. The CDR3 DNA reads as TGTGCCAGCAGCCCCCAGAGAGAGGTCAATGAGCAGTTCTTC. This sequence encodes CASSPQREVNEQFF.

V gene TRBV30 combines with J gene TRBJ2-2; 7 nucleotides agree with TRBD1. The V gene's germline CDR1 is GTSNPN and CDR2 SVGIG (reference sequence). Trimming at V came to 0 bases and at J to 6 bases, leaving 7 bases not matched to a gene. The CDR3 is made up of 15 amino acids. In nucleotides, the CDR3 is TGTGCCTGGAGTGTAGGCGTACAGGGGTCCGGGGAGCTGTTTTTT. This codes for CAWSVGVQGSGELFF.

This chain joins TRBV2 and TRBJ2-1, with D perhaps TRBD1 (6 bases). The CDR3 length is 13 residues. Germline values: CDR1 SNHLY, CDR2 FYNNEI. V lost 8 bases, J lost 6 bases, and 14 bases lay in between. The CDR3, as DNA: TGTGCCAGCGTCGGGACATACTTCAATGAGCAGTTCTTC. The encoded protein is CASVGTYFNEQFF.

The J gene is TRBJ1-1, the V gene TRBV5-1; no reliable D call. Trimming pared 0 bases from V and 7 bases from J, leaving 13 bases between. The CDR3 contains 14 residues. Per germline, CDR1 SGHRS and CDR2 YFSETQ. CDR3 protein: CASSLAFRSFEAFF. The CDR3, as DNA: TGCGCCAGCAGCTTGGCCTTTAGGAGTTTTGAAGCTTTCTTT.

The chain carries TRBV27 and TRBJ1-3, with D possibly TRBD1 on 5 matching bases. The CDR3 is made up of 14 amino acids. The germline V and J ends were trimmed by 3 bases and 2 bases, with 8 bases remaining between them. Germline assignment: CDR1 MNHEY and CDR2 SMNVEV (reference sequence). This CDR3 reads CASSFGGAGNTIYF. The CDR3 region has the DNA TGTGCCAGCAGTTTCGGGGGTGCTGGAAACACCATATATTTT.

The J gene is TRBJ2-3, the V gene TRBV6-1; TRBD2 agrees at 12 bases. The germline gives CDR1 MNHNS, CDR2 SASEGT. With V trimmed by 5 bases and J by 5 bases, 5 bases remained unmatched. The CDR3 is 15 amino acids. The CDR3, as DNA: TGTGCCAGCAGTCTACCGGGACTAGCGGGAGATACGCAGTATTTT. Translation: CASSLPGLAGDTQYF.

The rearrangement uses TRBV25-1 and TRBJ1-1; a possible D gene is TRBD1 (6 bases). Germline loops: CDR1 MGHDK, CDR2 SYGVNS. This CDR3 has 13 residues. V gave up 2 bases and J gave up 3 bases, with 7 bases separating them. The CDR3 DNA follows: TGTGCCAGCAGTGAAGACAGGCACACTGAAGCTTTCTTT. It encodes CASSEDRHTEAFF.

The gene calls are TRBV6-6 and TRBJ1-5; possibly TRBD1 for D (6 bases). The V gene lost 3 bases and the J gene lost 6 bases, with 12 bases spanning the gap. This CDR3 comprises 14 residues. Germline loops: CDR1 MNHNY, CDR2 SVGAGI (reference sequence). This CDR3 reads CASSYADSLQPQHF. DNA for the CDR3: TGTGCCAGCAGTTATGCGGACAGCCTTCAGCCCCAGCATTTT.

This clone was detected only once. V and J are TRBV6-6 and TRBJ2-7; 11 nucleotides match TRBD2. Germline lookup yields CDR1 MNHNY and CDR2 SVGAGI (reference sequence). The CDR3 is 15 residues long. V shed 5 bases, J shed 4 bases, and the junction held 7 bases outside the gene matches. CDR3 amino acids: CASSTPGLAVYEQYF. The DNA for the CDR3 is TGTGCCAGCAGTACACCGGGACTAGCGGTTTACGAGCAGTACTTC.

V and J are TRBV10-3 and TRBJ1-1; D not certain. CDR1 and CDR2 (germline): ENHRY, SYGVKD. Deletions cut 4 bases from V and 9 bases from J, with 15 bases between. The CDR3 is 13 amino acids. CDR3 loop: CAISGAGESQAFF. In DNA form, the CDR3 reads TGTGCCATCAGTGGGGCAGGCGAGTCCCAAGCTTTCTTT.

This chain links TRBV6-5 with TRBJ2-5, with 8 bases identical to TRBD1. The germline gives CDR1 MNHEY, CDR2 SVGAGI. V gave up 4 bases and J gave up 5 bases; unmatched junction bases: 9. This CDR3 has 15 amino acids. CDR3 bases: TGTGCCAGCAGTTTGATGACAGGGGATGGGGAGACCCAGTACTTC. It specifies CASSLMTGDGETQYF.

This clone was seen a handful of times. This chain joins TRBV6-5 and TRBJ1-1; D gene ambiguous. V lost 2 bases and J lost 12, with 16 bases in between. The CDR3 is 13 residues long. In germline, CDR1 is MNHEY, CDR2 SVGAGI. The CDR3: CASSYTDSLIPFF. In nucleotides, the CDR3 is TGTGCCAGCAGTTACACCGACTCGTTGATTCCTTTCTTT.